The T cell receptor (beta chain) under discussion was sequenced for a study of blood T cell repertoires in COVID-19. At the level of the study: PBMCs, B-cell-depleted T cells, or T cells provided the cDNA or gDNA that made up the material.

Germline loops: CDR1 SGHVS, CDR2 FQNEAQ. Trimming cost V 1 base and J 2 bases; bases outside gene matches: 4. CDR3 size: 15 residues. This table comes from immunoSEQ multiplex PCR, and its TCRdb copy is limited to in-frame clones, with some not included. Here the sample spans 100,000 to 150,000 clones, just over 85% being singletons. The TCR was taken from a man in his forties or fifties with acute or convalescent COVID-19. V gene TRBV7-8 combines with J gene TRBJ2-7; the match to TRBD2 covers 8 bases. Input material: peripheral blood. As DNA, the CDR3 is TGTGCCAGCAGCTTAGGGAGCGGGAGACCCTACGAGCAGTACTTC. Its translation: CASSLGSGRPYEQYF.